A selection of T cell receptor beta chains follows, all from one sample in a study of patients and donors after allogeneic stem cell transplantation. Via MiXCR, TCRdb re-called the RT-PCR reads, giving one row per CDR3 protein. The sample has about a million distinct CDR3 sequences, 15% to 20% seen once. The source material was blood, either unsorted or a sorted T cell fraction (not recorded which). These receptor sequences come from a human donor who was either an allogeneic HSCT recipient or a stem cell or donor lymphocyte infusion donor (not recorded which). It is not recorded whose cells these are; they may come from a transplant donor. The CDR3 runs from the conserved cysteine through the conserved F or W. Fields, in order: V gene, D gene, clone size, J gene, CDR3 DNA, CDR3 protein. A D gene is named only where the DNA matches it firmly. Clone sizes are given selectively: once, few, many, or a class where the clone is expanded.

v_call: TRBV7-8; d_call: TRBD1; clone_size: few; j_call: TRBJ2-7; cdr3_nt: TGTGCCAGCAGCTTCAAGGACAGGCAGACCCTGGAGCAGTACTTC; cdr3_aa: CASSFKDRQTLEQYF
v_call: TRBV7-2; d_call: -; clone_size: few; j_call: TRBJ1-5; cdr3_nt: TGTGCCAGCAGCCCCCAAAGCAGGGGAGATCAGCCCCAGCATTTT; cdr3_aa: CASSPQSRGDQPQHF
v_call: TRBV25-1; d_call: TRBD1; clone_size: -; j_call: TRBJ1-2; cdr3_nt: TGTGCCAGCAGTCCTACATTCGCGGACAGGGGGCCATATGGCTACACCTTC; cdr3_aa: CASSPTFADRGPYGYTF
v_call: TRBV7-2; d_call: TRBD1; clone_size: few; j_call: TRBJ1-6; cdr3_nt: TGTGCCAGCAGTATGACAGGGTCTATAGATTCACCCCTCCACTTT; cdr3_aa: CASSMTGSIDSPLHF
v_call: TRBV27; d_call: -; clone_size: -; j_call: TRBJ2-2; cdr3_nt: TGTGCCAGCAGTGCCGAAGGACAGTTCACCGGGGAGCTGTTTTTT; cdr3_aa: CASSAEGQFTGELFF
v_call: TRBV7-3; d_call: TRBD2; clone_size: -; j_call: TRBJ2-3; cdr3_nt: TGTGCCAGCAGCCCCCAGAGCGGGGGGCCGGCAGATACGCAGTATTTT; cdr3_aa: CASSPQSGGPADTQYF
v_call: TRBV5-4; d_call: TRBD1; clone_size: -; j_call: TRBJ2-1; cdr3_nt: TGTGCCAGCAGCTTGGCTGGCGGGACAGGGGGCCATGAGCAGTTCTTC; cdr3_aa: CASSLAGGTGGHEQFF
v_call: TRBV20-1; d_call: -; clone_size: many; j_call: TRBJ2-5; cdr3_nt: TGCAGTGCTAGACCGATTACAGTTTTCCAAGAGACCCAGTACTTC; cdr3_aa: CSARPITVFQETQYF
v_call: TRBV7-9; d_call: -; clone_size: few; j_call: TRBJ1-4; cdr3_nt: TGTGCCAGCAGCGCCTACTCTAATGAAAAACTGTTTTTT; cdr3_aa: CASSAYSNEKLFF
v_call: TRBV5-1; d_call: -; clone_size: many; j_call: TRBJ2-2; cdr3_nt: TGCGCCAGCAGCTTGGATAGGGACACCGGGGAGCTGTTTTTT; cdr3_aa: CASSLDRDTGELFF
v_call: TRBV15; d_call: TRBD2; clone_size: few; j_call: TRBJ2-1; cdr3_nt: TGTGCCACCAGCAATAGCGGGAGCTCCTACAATGAGCAGTTCTTC; cdr3_aa: CATSNSGSSYNEQFF
v_call: TRBV5-1; d_call: TRBD2; clone_size: -; j_call: TRBJ2-1; cdr3_nt: TGCGCCAGCAGCTCTGGGACTAGCGGGGGTGTGCAGTTCTTC; cdr3_aa: CASSSGTSGGVQFF
v_call: TRBV5-1; d_call: TRBD2; clone_size: few; j_call: TRBJ2-2; cdr3_nt: TGCGCCAGCAGTCCCGCGTCGGCGGGGGGCCTGTTCGCGAACACCGGGGAGCTGTTTTTT; cdr3_aa: CASSPASAGGLFANTGELFF
v_call: TRBV12-3/TRBV12-4; d_call: TRBD1; clone_size: few; j_call: TRBJ1-3; cdr3_nt: TGTGCCAGCAGGCTCCGGGACAGGGGACTTCTAGTGTCTGGAAACACCATATATTTT; cdr3_aa: CASRLRDRGLLVSGNTIYF
v_call: TRBV6-1; d_call: -; clone_size: few; j_call: TRBJ1-5; cdr3_nt: TGTGCCAGCACCCCCGGGTCTGGCAATCAGCCCCAGCATTTT; cdr3_aa: CASTPGSGNQPQHF
v_call: TRBV7-9; d_call: TRBD1; clone_size: many; j_call: TRBJ2-2; cdr3_nt: TGTGCCAGCAGGGAGACAGGGGACACCGGGGAGCTGTTTTTT; cdr3_aa: CASRETGDTGELFF
v_call: TRBV20-1; d_call: -; clone_size: many; j_call: TRBJ2-4; cdr3_nt: TGCAGTGCTCCCGAATACAGGGCGCTAGCCAAAAACATTCAGTACTTC; cdr3_aa: CSAPEYRALAKNIQYF
v_call: TRBV15; d_call: -; clone_size: few; j_call: TRBJ1-3; cdr3_nt: TGTGCCACCAGCATGGACGCTGGAAACACCATATATTTT; cdr3_aa: CATSMDAGNTIYF
v_call: TRBV3-1; d_call: -; clone_size: -; j_call: TRBJ1-3; cdr3_nt: TGTGCCAGCAGCCTCAGGGGATACGGAAACACCATATATTTT; cdr3_aa: CASSLRGYGNTIYF
v_call: TRBV5-1; d_call: -; clone_size: -; j_call: TRBJ2-7; cdr3_nt: TGCGCCAGCAGCTTGGGCCCCGAAGGAACCTACGAGCAGTACTTC; cdr3_aa: CASSLGPEGTYEQYF
v_call: TRBV7-2; d_call: -; clone_size: -; j_call: TRBJ1-2; cdr3_nt: TGTGCCAGCAGCCAATCGACGGGAAGCTATGGCTACACCTTC; cdr3_aa: CASSQSTGSYGYTF
v_call: TRBV27; d_call: -; clone_size: few; j_call: TRBJ1-1; cdr3_nt: TGTGCCAGCAGGTCGGGACTTCTGAACACTGAAGCTTTCTTT; cdr3_aa: CASRSGLLNTEAFF
v_call: TRBV12-3/TRBV12-4; d_call: -; clone_size: many; j_call: TRBJ1-2; cdr3_nt: TGTGCCAGCAGTTCATCCCGGGCCCACCTGAACTATGGCTACACCTTC; cdr3_aa: CASSSSRAHLNYGYTF
v_call: TRBV15; d_call: -; clone_size: few; j_call: TRBJ2-3; cdr3_nt: TGTGCCACCAGCAGAGATAGTAAGGGGCTTGGTGCAGATACGCAGTATTTT; cdr3_aa: CATSRDSKGLGADTQYF
v_call: TRBV13; d_call: TRBD1; clone_size: -; j_call: TRBJ2-7; cdr3_nt: TGTGCCAGCAGCAACACCGGTTTGGACAGGGGTTACGAGCAGTACTTC; cdr3_aa: CASSNTGLDRGYEQYF
v_call: TRBV24-1; d_call: -; clone_size: few; j_call: TRBJ2-7; cdr3_nt: TGTGCCACCAGTGACCCCGGGACACCCAACCACGAGCAGTACTTC; cdr3_aa: CATSDPGTPNHEQYF
v_call: TRBV5-1; d_call: -; clone_size: -; j_call: TRBJ1-3; cdr3_nt: TGCGCCAGCAGCTTGGGGACTCATCCGGGCTCTGGAAACACCATATATTTT; cdr3_aa: CASSLGTHPGSGNTIYF
v_call: TRBV5-1; d_call: -; clone_size: -; j_call: TRBJ1-1; cdr3_nt: TGCGCCAGCAGCTTGGGTACGGGTCCTGACACTGGAGCTTTCTTT; cdr3_aa: CASSLGTGPDTGAFF
v_call: TRBV5-1; d_call: TRBD1; clone_size: -; j_call: TRBJ2-7; cdr3_nt: TGCGCCAGCAGCATTGGACAGGCCAACGAGCAGTACTTC; cdr3_aa: CASSIGQANEQYF
v_call: TRBV4-3; d_call: TRBD2; clone_size: many; j_call: TRBJ2-7; cdr3_nt: TGCGCCAGCAGCCAAGATTCTAGCGGCTCCTACGAGCAGTACTTC; cdr3_aa: CASSQDSSGSYEQYF
v_call: TRBV15; d_call: -; clone_size: -; j_call: TRBJ2-5; cdr3_nt: TGTGCCACCAGCAGAGCTAGTAAGACCCAGTACTTC; cdr3_aa: CATSRASKTQYF
v_call: TRBV5-1; d_call: -; clone_size: few; j_call: TRBJ2-7; cdr3_nt: TGCGCCAGCAGTCGCGACGGGGACCGCTCCTACGAGCAGTACTTC; cdr3_aa: CASSRDGDRSYEQYF
v_call: TRBV29-1; d_call: -; clone_size: -; j_call: TRBJ1-1; cdr3_nt: TGCAGCGTTGCTTTTCGGATGAACACTGAAGCTTTCTTT; cdr3_aa: CSVAFRMNTEAFF
v_call: TRBV20-1; d_call: -; clone_size: -; j_call: TRBJ1-5; cdr3_nt: TGCAGTGCTACTTATCGGCGGGGCAATCAGCCCCAGCATTTT; cdr3_aa: CSATYRRGNQPQHF
v_call: TRBV7-9; d_call: -; clone_size: few; j_call: TRBJ2-7; cdr3_nt: TGTGCCAGCAGCTTAGGAGTAAGGGGGAAATACGAGCAGTACTTC; cdr3_aa: CASSLGVRGKYEQYF
v_call: TRBV7-9; d_call: TRBD2; clone_size: few; j_call: TRBJ2-1; cdr3_nt: TGTGCCAGCAGTTTAAGCGGGAGGTCTTTGATATACAATGAGCAGTTCTTC; cdr3_aa: CASSLSGRSLIYNEQFF
v_call: TRBV20-1; d_call: -; clone_size: -; j_call: TRBJ2-1; cdr3_nt: TGCAGTGCTAGAGACTACAGCTCCTACAATGAGCAGTTCTTC; cdr3_aa: CSARDYSSYNEQFF
v_call: TRBV25-1; d_call: TRBD1; clone_size: -; j_call: TRBJ2-7; cdr3_nt: TGTGCCAGCAGTGAATATAGTCAGGGGGCGCGTGAGCAGTACTTC; cdr3_aa: CASSEYSQGAREQYF
v_call: TRBV3-1; d_call: -; clone_size: -; j_call: TRBJ2-4; cdr3_nt: TGTGCCAGCAGCCAAGCCGGCAGGGCTAGCTACTTC; cdr3_aa: CASSQAGRASYF
v_call: TRBV20-1; d_call: TRBD2; clone_size: many; j_call: TRBJ2-1; cdr3_nt: TGCAGTGCTAGTGAAATCCGCGGGAGGGCTAATAATGAGCAGTTCTTC; cdr3_aa: CSASEIRGRANNEQFF
v_call: TRBV4-1; d_call: TRBD2; clone_size: few; j_call: TRBJ2-7; cdr3_nt: TGCGCCAGCAGCCGGGGACTAAATTATATCGGGCAGTACTTC; cdr3_aa: CASSRGLNYIGQYF
v_call: TRBV20-1; d_call: TRBD2; clone_size: -; j_call: TRBJ2-7; cdr3_nt: TGCAGTGCTAGAAGCGGGGGCAGTTCCTCCTCCTACGAGCAGTACTTC; cdr3_aa: CSARSGGSSSSYEQYF
v_call: TRBV7-9; d_call: TRBD1; clone_size: few; j_call: TRBJ2-7; cdr3_nt: TGTGCCAGCAGCTCGACGGGACAGTACTACGAGCAGTACTTC; cdr3_aa: CASSSTGQYYEQYF
v_call: TRBV24-1; d_call: TRBD1; clone_size: few; j_call: TRBJ2-7; cdr3_nt: TGTGCCACCAGTGATCTTTGGACAGGGTCCTACGAGCAGTACTTC; cdr3_aa: CATSDLWTGSYEQYF
v_call: TRBV7-9; d_call: -; clone_size: -; j_call: TRBJ2-7; cdr3_nt: TGTGCCAGCAGCTCGGAGAAGGCCTACGAGCAGTACTTC; cdr3_aa: CASSSEKAYEQYF
v_call: TRBV9; d_call: TRBD1; clone_size: -; j_call: TRBJ2-6; cdr3_nt: TGTGCCAGCAGCGTGGGACAGGGGAGAAGCTCTGGGGCCAACGTCCTGACTTTC; cdr3_aa: CASSVGQGRSSGANVLTF
v_call: TRBV7-2; d_call: TRBD1; clone_size: -; j_call: TRBJ1-1; cdr3_nt: TGTGCCAGCAGCTCACTTTGGGACAGAAAGAACACTGAAGCTTTCTTT; cdr3_aa: CASSSLWDRKNTEAFF
v_call: TRBV20-1; d_call: -; clone_size: -; j_call: TRBJ1-5; cdr3_nt: TGCAGTGCTAGAGATCGGGAGGCTAGCAATCAGCCCCAGCATTTT; cdr3_aa: CSARDREASNQPQHF
v_call: TRBV6-2/TRBV6-3; d_call: -; clone_size: -; j_call: TRBJ2-7; cdr3_nt: TGTGCCAGCAGCCCCCGGGATCCCCGAACCTACGAGCAGTACTTC; cdr3_aa: CASSPRDPRTYEQYF
v_call: TRBV12-3/TRBV12-4; d_call: -; clone_size: many; j_call: TRBJ2-4; cdr3_nt: TGTGCCAGCAGTTTTTCTGGGCTAGCCAAAAACATTCAGTACTTC; cdr3_aa: CASSFSGLAKNIQYF
v_call: TRBV7-2; d_call: TRBD2; clone_size: -; j_call: TRBJ2-1; cdr3_nt: TGTGCCAGCAGCTCCTCCCGCGGGAGGCGCTCCTACAATGAGCAGTTCTTC; cdr3_aa: CASSSSRGRRSYNEQFF
v_call: TRBV3-1; d_call: TRBD2; clone_size: -; j_call: TRBJ2-7; cdr3_nt: TGTGCCAGCAGCCAAGGGGCGGGGGGGCTTCTCTACGAGCAGTACTTC; cdr3_aa: CASSQGAGGLLYEQYF
v_call: TRBV7-7; d_call: -; clone_size: few; j_call: TRBJ2-7; cdr3_nt: TGTGCTAGCAGCTTATCCTCATCGGGCGAGCAGTACTTC; cdr3_aa: CASSLSSSGEQYF
v_call: TRBV20-1; d_call: -; clone_size: few; j_call: TRBJ2-7; cdr3_nt: TGCAGTGCTAGTACAGGGTTCGAGCAGTACTTC; cdr3_aa: CSASTGFEQYF
v_call: TRBV24-1; d_call: -; clone_size: many; j_call: TRBJ2-5; cdr3_nt: TGTGCCACCATGGGAGATCGGGAGACCCAGTACTTC; cdr3_aa: CATMGDRETQYF
v_call: TRBV7-2; d_call: TRBD2; clone_size: few; j_call: TRBJ2-7; cdr3_nt: TGTGCCAGCAGCTATAAAGCGGGAACGGGCGACGAGCAGTACTTC; cdr3_aa: CASSYKAGTGDEQYF
v_call: TRBV4-2; d_call: TRBD2; clone_size: few; j_call: TRBJ2-5; cdr3_nt: TGTGCCAGCAGCCAAGATGTAAGGCAGCGGGGGGACCAGTACTTC; cdr3_aa: CASSQDVRQRGDQYF
v_call: TRBV6-1; d_call: TRBD1; clone_size: -; j_call: TRBJ2-7; cdr3_nt: TGTGCCAGCAGGATAACAGGGGAAGCTTCATACGAGCAGTACTTC; cdr3_aa: CASRITGEASYEQYF
v_call: TRBV6-1; d_call: -; clone_size: -; j_call: TRBJ1-2; cdr3_nt: TGTGCCAGCAGTGACCAGGGGCGACCTAACTATGGCTACACCTTC; cdr3_aa: CASSDQGRPNYGYTF